The 27 T cell receptor beta chains given below trace back to one sample, sequenced in a study of CD4 and CD8 cells across lung adenocarcinoma regions. TCRdb used MiXCR to reprocess the PCR reads, holding one entry per CDR3 protein. The sample yields under 15,000 distinct CDR3 sequences, approximately 53% seen once. The sample was CD8+ T cells from the center of a lung tumor. Every receptor here comes from a female donor with lung adenocarcinoma. The CD4 and CD8 labels of this study may be unreliable.

This clonotype was seen repeatedly, ten times or more. The genes are TRBV6-5 and TRBJ1-6, with a tentative D call TRBD1 (5 bases). V dropped 0 bases and J dropped 7 bases, with 13 bases sitting between them. Looked up from germline, CDR1 is MNHEY and CDR2 is SVGAGI. CDR3 length: 16 amino acids. The CDR3 coding sequence is TGTGCCAGCAGTTACTCGAGGGGCAGAGTAAATTCACCCCTCCACTTT. Its translation: CASSYSRGRVNSPLHF.

The chain is built from TRBV25-1 and TRBJ2-1; D is undetermined. Germline V CDR1 and CDR2: MGHDK, SYGVNS. This CDR3 comprises 15 residues. Trimming removed 4 bases from V and 9 bases from J, with 19 bases in between. CDR3 DNA sequence: TGTGCCAGCAGTGCAAACGGTCCCTGGAGTGCTGAGCAGTTCTTC. Protein sequence: CASSANGPWSAEQFF.

This clonotype was seen a handful of times. The rearrangement links TRBV7-2 to TRBJ1-2, with 7 nucleotides matching TRBD1. In germline, CDR1 is SGHTA, CDR2 FQGNSA. V trimming: 7 bases; J trimming: 4 bases; junction bases outside the gene matches: 3. There are 12 residues in the CDR3. Here the CDR3 DNA reads TGTGCCAGCACGAGACAGGGCTATGGCTACACCTTC. Its translation: CASTRQGYGYTF. Full variable domain (missing parts from reference TRBV7-2 and TRBJ1-2): GAGVSQSPSNKVTEKGKDVELRCDPISGHTALYWYRQSLGQGLEFLIYFQGNSAPDKSGLPSDRFSAERTGGSVSTLTIQRTQQEDSAVYLCASTRQGYGYTFGSGTRLTVV.

The genes are TRBV6-1 and TRBJ2-5; 7 bases are a match to TRBD1. TRBJ2-7 matches the DNA end more closely, so the J call is doubtful. This CDR3 spans 13 amino acids. CDR1 MNHNS and CDR2 SASEGT come from the germline V gene. The CDR3 sequence is CASRKTGLPEQYF. The CDR3 coding sequence is TGTGCCAGCAGAAAGACAGGGTTGCCCGAGCAGTACTTC.

The table lists this clonotype with many counts. The J gene is TRBJ1-2, the V gene TRBV6-1; no firm D call. The CDR3 has 11 residues. V was trimmed by 10 bases and J by 5 bases, leaving 11 bases between them. Per the germline V gene, CDR1 is MNHNS and CDR2 is SASEGT. Here the CDR3 reads CATGQTYGYTF. As DNA, the CDR3 is TGTGCCACCGGTCAGACTTATGGCTACACCTTC.

The chain joins TRBV6-5 to TRBJ2-1; 7 bases align to TRBD1. The J call is uncertain, as TRBJ2-7 better fits the DNA end. The CDR3 is 16 residues long. Germline-derived CDR1 and CDR2 are MNHEY and SVGAGI. The CDR3 region is CASSFNRDRLFYEQYF. The CDR3 DNA follows: TGTGCCAGCAGTTTCAACCGGGACAGACTTTTCTACGAGCAGTACTTC.

This rearrangement joins TRBV4-1 to TRBJ2-6, with no clear D. The CDR3 has 18 amino acids. CDR1 is MGHRA, CDR2 YSYEKL, per germline. Trimming removed 5 bases at V and 0 bases at J, with 17 bases between. The CDR3 sequence is CASSTPPGSFSGANVLTF. Written as DNA, the CDR3 is TGCGCCAGCAGCACACCCCCGGGCTCTTTCTCTGGGGCCAACGTCCTGACTTTC.

The chain recombines TRBV4-1 with TRBJ2-5; D gene ambiguous. V dropped 3 bases and J dropped 1 base, with 3 bases sitting between them. The CDR3 sequence is 12 residues long. CDR1 and CDR2 (germline): MGHRA, YSYEKL. CDR3 amino acids: CASSHLQETQYF. CDR3 nucleotide sequence: TGCGCCAGCAGCCATCTCCAAGAGACCCAGTACTTC.

The rearrangement links TRBV10-1 to TRBJ2-3; 7 nucleotides align to TRBD1. Germline assignment: CDR1 WNHNN and CDR2 SYGVQD (reference sequence). The CDR3 is made up of 13 amino acids. J was trimmed by 2 bases and V by 6 bases; bases with no gene match: 2. In DNA, the CDR3 is TGCGCCAGCAGCGGGACAGTCACAGATACGCAGTATTTT. This translates into CASSGTVTDTQYF.

The chain links TRBV6-5 to TRBJ2-1; D not resolved. The ends were cut back, 0 bases at V and 5 bases at J, with 5 bases in the middle. Germline V gene data show CDR1 as MNHEY and CDR2 as SVGAGI. The CDR3 covers 13 residues. CDR3 sequence (DNA): TGTGCCAGCAGTTACTCGGTCGACAATGAGCAGTTCTTC. Translating it yields CASSYSVDNEQFF.

This clonotype was seen more than once but under ten times. The chain couples TRBV10-1 to TRBJ2-3; tentative D call: TRBD1 (6 bases). The CDR3 runs 16 residues. Trimming took 2 bases from V and 1 from J, leaving 13 bases between them. Germline CDR1 and CDR2: WNHNN and SYGVQD (reference sequence). The CDR3 here is CASSETRGAGTDTQYF. The CDR3 bases are TGCGCCAGCAGTGAGACCAGGGGTGCGGGCACAGATACGCAGTATTTT.

The CDR3 DNA reads TGTGCCAGCAGTGCTCCGGCGGGACAAGAGACCCAGTACTTC. It specifies CASSAPAGQETQYF. The chain combines TRBV6-1 with TRBJ2-5; tentative D call: TRBD2 (6 bases). The CDR3 has 14 amino acids. Germline V gives CDR1 MNHNS, CDR2 SASEGT. Trimming shortened V by 4 bases and J by 2 bases, and 11 bases separated the two germline ends.

Ten or more counts support this clonotype. The chain couples TRBV4-1 to TRBJ2-5; TRBD2 aligns across 14 bases. The CDR3 extends over 19 amino acids. The V and J ends lost 2 bases and 4 bases, in that order; junction bases with no gene match: 12. Germline CDR1 reads MGHRA; CDR2 reads YSYEKL. The CDR3 spells CASSQKLGLAGGHSETQYF. CDR3 nucleotide sequence: TGCGCCAGCAGCCAAAAACTAGGACTAGCGGGGGGCCACTCAGAGACCCAGTACTTC.

This chain joins TRBV6-1 and TRBJ1-2, with D possibly being TRBD1 (5 bases). The germline gives CDR1 MNHNS, CDR2 SASEGT. Trimming removed 6 bases at V and 3 bases at J, with 11 bases between. This CDR3 has 13 residues. This CDR3 is CASRSGLDYGYTF. The CDR3 coding sequence is TGTGCCAGCAGGTCAGGGCTTGACTATGGCTACACCTTC.

The rearrangement uses TRBV7-6 and TRBJ2-5; D is unclear. The germline V and J ends were trimmed by 2 bases and 5 bases, with 3 bases remaining between them. The CDR3 spans 11 residues. Germline V CDR1 and CDR2: SGHVS, FNYEAQ. CDR3 DNA: TGTGCCAGCAGCTTACTCGAGACCCAGTACTTC. It yields the protein CASSLLETQYF.

This clonotype appeared a few times. The chain employs TRBV12-3 or TRBV12-4 and TRBJ2-2; 7 bases are shared with TRBD2. The CDR3 runs 15 residues. After removal of 3 bases from V and 6 bases from J, the junction contained 7 bases not matched to a gene. The CDR3 DNA reads TGTGCCAGCAGTTTGTCCAGCGGGGTCTCCGGGGAGCTGTTTTTT. Translated, it gives CASSLSSGVSGELFF.

The J gene is TRBJ2-4, the V gene TRBV6-1; no definite D call. CDR3 size: 16 residues. V was clipped by 5 bases and J by 13 bases, with 27 bases between them. The germline gives CDR1 MNHNS, CDR2 SASEGT. CDR3 bases: TGTGCCAGCAGTCCTACCGGGCAGCCAGCCAAAGACACGCAGTACTTC. It yields the protein CASSPTGQPAKDTQYF.

This clonotype was recorded once. The rearrangement uses TRBV10-2 and TRBJ2-1, with TRBD2 matching over 8 bases. TRBJ2-7 matches the DNA end more closely, so the J call is doubtful. The CDR3 has 13 amino acids. Germline V gene data show CDR1 as WSHSY and CDR2 as SAAADI. The CDR3 protein is CASREAGAYEQYV. CDR3 bases: TGCGCCAGCAGGGAAGCGGGAGCGTACGAGCAGTACGTC.

In its sample, this clonotype is medium-sized. The chain recombines TRBV6-1 with TRBJ1-6; 7 bases align to TRBD1. The CDR3 loop spans 14 amino acids. Germline trimming cut 6 bases from V and 7 bases from J; bases unmatched to any gene: 6. Germline values: CDR1 MNHNS, CDR2 SASEGT. The DNA of the CDR3 is TGTGCCAGCAGGTCGGGACAGATGAATTCACCCCTCCACTTT. Protein: CASRSGQMNSPLHF.

A note on this clonotype: One junction end does not reproduce the germline sequence, and a read error may be involved. The chain uses TRBV12-3 or TRBV12-4 and TRBJ2-5; the D gene is possibly TRBD2 (7 bases). The CDR3 has 16 residues. The CDR3 protein is CASSAGEGGDTDTQYF. CDR3 in DNA: TGTGCCAGCAGCGCGGGAGAGGGGGGTGACACAGATACGCAGTACTTT.

There are many counts of this clonotype. This chain links TRBV6-5 with TRBJ2-7; maybe TRBD1 (6 bases). Germline V lookup: CDR1 MNHEY, CDR2 SVGAGI. Trimming cost V 5 bases and J 1 base, with 15 bases left between them. This CDR3 comprises 15 residues. CDR3 in amino acids: CASSNRQAMSYEQYF. Here the CDR3 DNA reads TGTGCCAGCAGTAACAGACAGGCCATGTCCTACGAGCAGTACTTC.

The sample holds a few counts of this clonotype. The rearrangement joins TRBV6-1 to TRBJ2-1; 11 nucleotides agree with TRBD1. TRBJ2-5 matches the DNA end more closely, so the J call is doubtful. From germline, CDR1 is MNHNS and CDR2 SASEGT. This CDR3 contains 12 residues. CDR3 sequence: CASGTGGETQYF. Here the CDR3 DNA reads TGTGCCAGCGGGACAGGGGGGGAGACCCAGTACTTC.

This clonotype was recorded many times. J is TRBJ2-1 and V is TRBV27; no reliable D call. CDR3 length: 13 amino acids. Germline CDR1 is MNHEY and CDR2 is SMNVEV (reference sequence). V lost 3 bases and J 6 bases, leaving 9 bases between the germline ends. CDR3 sequence reads: CASSLVTLNEQFF. The CDR3, as DNA: TGTGCCAGCAGTTTGGTTACCCTCAATGAGCAGTTCTTC.

For this clonotype: A much bigger clone sits one base away, suggesting this may be a read error. The chain recombines TRBV6-1 with TRBJ2-1; D uncertain. CDR3 length: 15 residues. V was cut by 0 bases and J by 10 bases, with 16 bases left in between. Germline V gene data show CDR1 as MNHNS and CDR2 as SASEGT. CDR3 DNA: TGTGCCAGCAGTGAAGCGGTCTTCATATCCTACGAGCAGTTCTTC. This translates into CASSEAVFISYEQFF.

V usage is TRBV27 and J usage is TRBJ1-2; no firm D call. V lost 3 bases and J lost 1, with 6 bases in between. The V gene's germline CDR1 is MNHEY and CDR2 SMNVEV (reference sequence). This CDR3 has 13 amino acids. CDR3 sequence: CASSLALNYGYTF. In DNA form, the CDR3 reads TGTGCCAGCAGTTTGGCCCTTAACTATGGCTACACCTTC.

With respect to this clonotype: This clone may be a read error of a much larger clone one base away. The chain has TRBV2 and TRBJ2-4; D gene uncertain. The CDR3 is made up of 13 amino acids. The germline V and J ends were trimmed by 0 bases and 13 bases, with 13 bases remaining between them. Germline V CDR1 and CDR2: SNHLY, FYNNEI. The CDR3 protein is CASSEAVYNEQYF. Here the CDR3 DNA reads TGTGCCAGCAGTGAAGCAGTCTACAATGAGCAGTACTTC.

The rearrangement uses TRBV10-2 and TRBJ2-4; TRBD1 or TRBD2 may be the D gene (5 bases each). Deletions cut 2 bases from V and 13 bases from J, with 18 bases between. Germline CDR1 reads WSHSY; CDR2 reads SAAADI. The CDR3 is 14 residues long. The CDR3, as DNA: TGCGCCAGCAGTGAGCCGGGGCCCTCATACACCCAGTACTTC. This codes for CASSEPGPSYTQYF.